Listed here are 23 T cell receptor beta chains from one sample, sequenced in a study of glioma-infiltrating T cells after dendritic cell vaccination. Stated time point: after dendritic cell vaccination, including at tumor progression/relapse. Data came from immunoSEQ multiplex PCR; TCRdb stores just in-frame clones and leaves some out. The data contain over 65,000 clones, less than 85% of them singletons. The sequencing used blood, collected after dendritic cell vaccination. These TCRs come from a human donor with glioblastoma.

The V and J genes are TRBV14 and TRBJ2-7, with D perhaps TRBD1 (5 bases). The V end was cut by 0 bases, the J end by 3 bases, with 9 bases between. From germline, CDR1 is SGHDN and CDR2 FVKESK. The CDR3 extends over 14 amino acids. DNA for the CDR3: TGTGCCAGCAGCCAAGAGGGGCATTACTACGAGCAGTACTTC. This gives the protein CASSQEGHYYEQYF.

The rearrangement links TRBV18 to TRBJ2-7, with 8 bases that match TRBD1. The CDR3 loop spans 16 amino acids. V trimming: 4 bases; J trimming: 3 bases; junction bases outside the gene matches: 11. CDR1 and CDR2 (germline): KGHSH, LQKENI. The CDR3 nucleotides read TGTGCCAGCTCACAAGACAGGGGACACCGACGCTACGAGCAGTACTTC. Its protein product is CASSQDRGHRRYEQYF.

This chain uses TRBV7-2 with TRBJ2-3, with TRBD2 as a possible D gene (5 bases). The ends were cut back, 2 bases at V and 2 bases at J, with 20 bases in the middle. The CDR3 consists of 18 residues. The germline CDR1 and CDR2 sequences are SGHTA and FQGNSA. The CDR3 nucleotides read TGTGCCAGCAGCTTATGGCTCAGCCTAAAGCGGAACACAGATACGCAGTATTTT. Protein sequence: CASSLWLSLKRNTDTQYF.

In DNA, the CDR3 is TGTGCCAGCAGCGTAACCCCCCACACATACGAGCAGTACTTC. It translates to CASSVTPHTYEQYF. The chain uses TRBV9 and TRBJ2-7; no clear D. Germline loops: CDR1 SGDLS, CDR2 YYNGEE. V was cut by 1 base and J by 4 bases, with 12 bases left in between. The CDR3 has 14 amino acids.

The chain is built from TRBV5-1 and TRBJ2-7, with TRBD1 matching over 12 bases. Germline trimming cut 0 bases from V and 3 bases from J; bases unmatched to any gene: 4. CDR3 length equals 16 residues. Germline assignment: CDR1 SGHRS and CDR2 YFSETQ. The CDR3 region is CASSLVGQGASYEQYF. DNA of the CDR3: TGCGCCAGCAGCTTGGTGGGACAGGGGGCTAGCTACGAGCAGTACTTC.

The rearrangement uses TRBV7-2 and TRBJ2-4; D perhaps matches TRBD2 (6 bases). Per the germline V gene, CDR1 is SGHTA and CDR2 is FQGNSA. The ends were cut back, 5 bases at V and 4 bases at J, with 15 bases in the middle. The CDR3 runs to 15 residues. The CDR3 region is CASSPRDSGKNIQYF. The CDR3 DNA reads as TGTGCCAGCAGCCCTCGGGACTCGGGGAAAAACATTCAGTACTTC.

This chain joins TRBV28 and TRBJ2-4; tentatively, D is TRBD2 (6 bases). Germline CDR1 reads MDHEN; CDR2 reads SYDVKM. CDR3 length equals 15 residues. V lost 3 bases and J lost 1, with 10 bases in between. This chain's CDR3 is CASSLEGRAKNIQYF. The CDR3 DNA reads TGTGCCAGCAGTTTGGAGGGTAGGGCCAAAAACATTCAGTACTTC.

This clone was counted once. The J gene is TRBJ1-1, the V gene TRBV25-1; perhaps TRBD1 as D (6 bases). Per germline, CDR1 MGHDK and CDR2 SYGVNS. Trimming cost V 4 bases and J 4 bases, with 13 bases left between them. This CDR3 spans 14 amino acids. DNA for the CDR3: TGTGCCAGCAGTGCCCATGGGGGCAGCACTGAAGCTTTCTTT. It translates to CASSAHGGSTEAFF.

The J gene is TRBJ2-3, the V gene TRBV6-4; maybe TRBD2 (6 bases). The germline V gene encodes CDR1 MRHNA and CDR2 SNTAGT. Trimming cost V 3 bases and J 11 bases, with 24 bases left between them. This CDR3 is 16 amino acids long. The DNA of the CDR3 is TGTGCCAGCAGTGATGGAGGGTTCTTACCGGGACGGAAGCAGTATTTT. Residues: CASSDGGFLPGRKQYF.

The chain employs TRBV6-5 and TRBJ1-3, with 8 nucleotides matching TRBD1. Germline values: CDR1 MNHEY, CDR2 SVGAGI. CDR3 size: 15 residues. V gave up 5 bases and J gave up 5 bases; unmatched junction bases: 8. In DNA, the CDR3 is TGTGCCAGCAGTCCTGGACAGGGTTTCAGAAACACCATATATTTT. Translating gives CASSPGQGFRNTIYF.

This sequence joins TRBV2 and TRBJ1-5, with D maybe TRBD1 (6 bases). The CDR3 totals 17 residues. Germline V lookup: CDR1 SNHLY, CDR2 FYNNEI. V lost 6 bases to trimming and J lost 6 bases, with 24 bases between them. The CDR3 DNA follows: TGTGCCAGCAGGAGGGACACCAACATAGCGAGGGGTCAGCCCCAGCATTTT. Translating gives CASRRDTNIARGQPQHF. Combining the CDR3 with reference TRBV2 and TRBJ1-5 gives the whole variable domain EPEVTQTPSHQVTQMGQEVILRCVPISNHLYFYWYRQILGQKVEFLVSFYNNEISEKSEIFDDQFSVERPDGSNFTLKIRSTKLEDSAMYFCASRRDTNIARGQPQHFGDGTRLSIL.

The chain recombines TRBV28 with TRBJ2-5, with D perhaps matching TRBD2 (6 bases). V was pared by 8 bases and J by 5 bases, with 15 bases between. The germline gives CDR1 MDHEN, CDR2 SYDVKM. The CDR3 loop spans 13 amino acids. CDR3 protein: CASRDSPQETQYF. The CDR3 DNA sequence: TGTGCCAGCCGGGACTCCCCACAGGAGACCCAGTACTTC.

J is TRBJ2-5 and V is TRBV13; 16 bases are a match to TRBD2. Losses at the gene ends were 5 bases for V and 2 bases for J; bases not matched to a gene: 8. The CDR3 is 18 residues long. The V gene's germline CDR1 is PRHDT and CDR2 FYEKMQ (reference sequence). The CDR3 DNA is TGTGCCAGCAGCCGTTATGGGACTAGCGGGGGGGGTCAAGAGACCCAGTACTTC. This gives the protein CASSRYGTSGGGQETQYF.

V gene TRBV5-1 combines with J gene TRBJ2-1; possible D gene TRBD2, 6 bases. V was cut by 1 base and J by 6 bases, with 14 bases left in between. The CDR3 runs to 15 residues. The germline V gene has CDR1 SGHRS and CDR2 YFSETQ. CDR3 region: CASSLTLAGTNEQFF. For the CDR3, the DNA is TGCGCCAGCAGCTTGACCCTGGCGGGAACCAATGAGCAGTTCTTC.

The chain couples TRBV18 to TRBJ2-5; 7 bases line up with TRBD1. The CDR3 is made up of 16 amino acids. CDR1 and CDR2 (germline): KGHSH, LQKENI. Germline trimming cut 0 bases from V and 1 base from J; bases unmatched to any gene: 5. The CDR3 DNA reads TGTGCCAGCTCACCACCAGGGGGCGAGGGCCAAGAGACCCAGTACTTC. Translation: CASSPPGGEGQETQYF.

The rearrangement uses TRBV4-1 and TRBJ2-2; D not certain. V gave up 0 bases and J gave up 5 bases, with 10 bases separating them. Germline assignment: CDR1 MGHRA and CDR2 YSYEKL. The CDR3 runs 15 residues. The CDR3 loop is CASSQEIQETGELFF. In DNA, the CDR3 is TGCGCCAGCAGCCAAGAGATTCAAGAGACCGGGGAGCTGTTTTTT.

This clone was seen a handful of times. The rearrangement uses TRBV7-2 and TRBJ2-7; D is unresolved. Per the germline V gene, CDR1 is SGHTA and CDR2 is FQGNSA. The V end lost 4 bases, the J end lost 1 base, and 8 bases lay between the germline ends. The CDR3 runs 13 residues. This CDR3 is CASSSERSYEQYF. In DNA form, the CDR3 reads TGTGCCAGCAGCTCCGAGAGGTCCTACGAGCAGTACTTC.

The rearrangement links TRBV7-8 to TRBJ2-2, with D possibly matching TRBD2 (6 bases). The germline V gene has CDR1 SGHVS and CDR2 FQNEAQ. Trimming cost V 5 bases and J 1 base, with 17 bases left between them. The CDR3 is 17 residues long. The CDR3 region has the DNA TGTGCCAGCAGCCGGGGTCCCGGGACTTTGAACACCGGGGAGCTGTTTTTT. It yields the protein CASSRGPGTLNTGELFF.

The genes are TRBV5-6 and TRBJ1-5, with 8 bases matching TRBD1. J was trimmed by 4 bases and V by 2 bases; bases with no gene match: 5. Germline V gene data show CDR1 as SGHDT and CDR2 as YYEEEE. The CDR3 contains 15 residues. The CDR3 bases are TGTGCCAGCAGCTTACTGACAGGGGTGAATCAGCCCCAGCATTTT. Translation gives CASSLLTGVNQPQHF.

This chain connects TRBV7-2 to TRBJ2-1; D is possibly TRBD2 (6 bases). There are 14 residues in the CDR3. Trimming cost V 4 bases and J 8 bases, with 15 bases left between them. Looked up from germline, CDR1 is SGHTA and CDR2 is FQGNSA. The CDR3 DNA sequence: TGTGCCAGCAGCTCCCGGGACTTGGCGTATGAGCAGTTCTTC. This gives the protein CASSSRDLAYEQFF.

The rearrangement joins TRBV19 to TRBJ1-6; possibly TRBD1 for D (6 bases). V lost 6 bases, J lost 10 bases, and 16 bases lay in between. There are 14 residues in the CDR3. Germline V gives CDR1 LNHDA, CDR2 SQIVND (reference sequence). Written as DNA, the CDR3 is TGTGCCAGTAGCCGGAGGACAGTAGACTCACCCCTCCACTTT. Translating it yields CASSRRTVDSPLHF.

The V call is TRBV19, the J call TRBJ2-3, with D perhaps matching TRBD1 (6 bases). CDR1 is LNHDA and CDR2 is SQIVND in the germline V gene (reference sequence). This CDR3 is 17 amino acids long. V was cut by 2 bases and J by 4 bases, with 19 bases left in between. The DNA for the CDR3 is TGTGCCAGTAGTATACTTGGGTCAGGGGTAGTGGCAGATACGCAGTATTTT. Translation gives CASSILGSGVVADTQYF.

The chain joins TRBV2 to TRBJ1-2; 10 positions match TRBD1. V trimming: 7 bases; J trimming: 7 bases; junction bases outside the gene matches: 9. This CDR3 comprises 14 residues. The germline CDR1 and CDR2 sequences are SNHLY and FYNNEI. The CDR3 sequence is CASKPGQGSFGYTF. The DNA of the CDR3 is TGTGCCAGCAAGCCGGGACAGGGGTCGTTTGGCTACACCTTC.